These T cell receptor beta chains were read from a single sample in a study of shared clonotypes between healthy human individuals. Produced via immunoSEQ multiplex PCR; TCRdb's table is partial and in-frame only. This sample has about 700,000 clones; about 92% occur once, and the top ten carry 24%. Input material: naive CD8+ T cells sorted from blood. These receptors all stem from a man aged 30-40 years in good health. Both conserved end residues are part of each CDR3. Fields, in order: CDR3 length, V gene, D gene, J gene, clone size, CDR3 DNA, CDR3 protein. D genes are given only for firm matches. Clone size is stated in some rows and not others, as once, few, many or a class when expanded.

>16|TRBV27|-|TRBJ2-1|-
TGTGCCAGCACATTGAGGGGGACATTCTCCTACAATGAGCAGTTCTTC
CASTLRGTFSYNEQFF
>15|TRBV4-3|-|TRBJ2-1|-
TGCGCCAGCAGCCAGGGGACGGGGGATAACAATGAGCAGTTCTTC
CASSQGTGDNNEQFF
>12|TRBV7-6|TRBD1|TRBJ2-7|-
TGTGCCAGCAGCTCACAGGGGACCGAGCAGTACTTC
CASSSQGTEQYF
>13|TRBV6-1|-|TRBJ2-7|-
TGTGCCAGCAGTGCTACGGAACCCTACGAGCAGTACTTC
CASSATEPYEQYF
>15|TRBV28|TRBD1|TRBJ2-7|-
TGTGCCAGCAGTTTTTCAGGGGGCCCAGCCTACGAGCAGTACTTC
CASSFSGGPAYEQYF
>15|TRBV7-2|-|TRBJ1-5|-
TGTGCCAGCACTCCCTTTGGGCAGGGCCCTCAGCCCCAGCATTTT
CASTPFGQGPQPQHF
>16|TRBV14|-|TRBJ2-7|-
TGTGCCAGCAGCCAAGACGGCCTAAAGGGGTACAACGAGCAGTACTTC
CASSQDGLKGYNEQYF
>14|TRBV19|-|TRBJ2-6|-
TGTGCCAGTAGTCCGGGGGCTGGGGCCAACGTCCTGACTTTC
CASSPGAGANVLTF
>15|TRBV6-1|-|TRBJ2-7|-
TGTGCCAGCAAGACGGAGACTGACGTCTCCTACGAGCAGTACTTC
CASKTETDVSYEQYF
>12|TRBV5-4|-|TRBJ1-1|once
TGTGCCAGCAGCTTACTGAACACTGAAGCTTTCTTT
CASSLLNTEAFF
>13|TRBV29-1|TRBD2|TRBJ2-2|-
TGCAGCGCGAAGCGGGGGAACACCGGGGAGCTGTTTTTT
CSAKRGNTGELFF
>11|TRBV2|-|TRBJ2-7|few
TGTGCCAGCAGTGATACCGGGGAGCAGTACTTC
CASSDTGEQYF
>16|TRBV28|-|TRBJ2-7|once
TGTGCCAGCAGTTTCTCCCAGGGATTTGGGCCCTACGAGCAGTACTTC
CASSFSQGFGPYEQYF
>16|TRBV4-1|-|TRBJ2-2|-
TGCGCCAGCAGCCAAGAGGACTCGCGGTCCCCCGGGGAGCTGTTTTTT
CASSQEDSRSPGELFF
>14|TRBV11-2|-|TRBJ2-3|-
TGTGCCAGCAGCACCAGGACGGCCACAGATACGCAGTATTTT
CASSTRTATDTQYF
>12|TRBV5-8|-|TRBJ2-5|-
TGTGCCAGCAGCTTAGGGCAGGGAACCCAGTACTTC
CASSLGQGTQYF
>15|TRBV25-1|-|TRBJ1-1|-
TGTGCCAGCAGTGAATGGGAACAGTTGAACACTGAAGCTTTCTTT
CASSEWEQLNTEAFF
>15|TRBV7-9|TRBD2|TRBJ2-3|-
TGTGCCAGCAGCTCGGGACTAGCGGGAGCTGATACGCAGTATTTT
CASSSGLAGADTQYF
>18|TRBV7-8|-|TRBJ2-2|-
TGTGCCAGCAGCTTAGCGCGTCAGGCTAACGCTAACACCGGGGAGCTGTTTTTT
CASSLARQANANTGELFF
>11|TRBV2|-|TRBJ2-3|-
TGTGCCACATTAAGCGCAGATACGCAGTATTTT
CATLSADTQYF
>16|TRBV2|-|TRBJ2-3|-
TGTGCCAGCATTGGGGTAAGGACGGGAAGCACAGATACGCAGTATTTT
CASIGVRTGSTDTQYF
>17|TRBV12-2|-|TRBJ2-3|-
TGTGCAAGTCGCTTAGGGCTAGCGGGAGTTGAGACAGATACGCAGTATTTT
CASRLGLAGVETDTQYF
>15|TRBV7-9|-|TRBJ2-5|-
TGTGCCAGCAGCTATCTCGGGACGGTCCAAGAGACCCAGTACTTC
CASSYLGTVQETQYF
>16|TRBV27|TRBD1|TRBJ2-5|once
TGTGCCAGCAGTTTATCGTCAGGGGGCTCCCAGGAGACCCAGTACTTC
CASSLSSGGSQETQYF
>12|TRBV7-6|-|TRBJ1-4|-
TGTGCCAGCAGCTCCGAATCCCAAAAACTGTTTTTT
CASSSESQKLFF
>20|TRBV15|-|TRBJ2-6|-
TGTGCCACCAGCAGAGATCCCTATACAGGGATCCCCTCTGGGGCCAACGTCCTGACTTTC
CATSRDPYTGIPSGANVLTF
>13|TRBV6-6|-|TRBJ2-2|-
TGTGCCAGCAGTACTTTGGGTTCCGGGGAGCTGTTTTTT
CASSTLGSGELFF
>14|TRBV11-2|-|TRBJ2-1|-
TGTGCCAGCAGCTTAGGGGACTCCTACAATGAGCAGTTCTTC
CASSLGDSYNEQFF
>14|TRBV4-3|TRBD2|TRBJ2-7|-
TGCGCCAGCAGCCAAGCACCTAGCGGGTACGAGCAGTACTTC
CASSQAPSGYEQYF
>13|TRBV19|-|TRBJ2-7|-
TGTGCCAGTAGTATGGGGCACGGGTTGCTGCAGTACTTC
CASSMGHGLLQYF
>12|TRBV9|-|TRBJ2-2|-
TGTGCCAGCAGCCCTTCTCCCGGGGAGCTGTTTTTT
CASSPSPGELFF
>17|TRBV5-6|TRBD2|TRBJ2-1|-
TGTGCCAGCAGCCAGAGGGTGGGCTGGACTAGTTACAATGAGCAGTTCTTC
CASSQRVGWTSYNEQFF
>14|TRBV11-2|-|TRBJ2-7|-
TGTGCCAGCAGCCCCCTGGGACGGTCCTACGAGCAGTACTTC
CASSPLGRSYEQYF
>17|TRBV2|TRBD2|TRBJ2-1|-
TGTGCCAGCAGCGAAGGGACTAGCGCAAATTACTACAATGAGCAGTTCTTC
CASSEGTSANYYNEQFF
>13|TRBV6-5|-|TRBJ2-1|-
TGTGCCAGCAGTTACTCGACAGGCAATGAGCAGTTCTTC
CASSYSTGNEQFF
>14|TRBV13|TRBD1|TRBJ2-1|-
TGTGCCAGCAGCCCTACAGGGGTACACAATGAGCAGTTCTTC
CASSPTGVHNEQFF
>14|TRBV7-9|TRBD2|TRBJ2-1|-
TGTGCCAGCAAGGGACTAGCGGGCCACCCAGAGCAGTTCTTC
CASKGLAGHPEQFF
>14|TRBV5-8|-|TRBJ1-5|-
TGTGCCAGCAGCTTGGGTGGAATTCCTCAGCCCCAGCATTTT
CASSLGGIPQPQHF
>14|TRBV19|-|TRBJ2-1|-
TGTGCCAGTAGTATCGGGTCGGGAGTCAATGAGCAGTTCTTC
CASSIGSGVNEQFF
>11|TRBV7-2|TRBD2|TRBJ2-3|-
TGTGCCAGCAGCTCCACGCGGGAGAAGTATTTT
CASSSTREKYF
>15|TRBV5-6|TRBD2|TRBJ2-7|-
TGTGCCAGCAGCTCCCGGGAGGGGAGCTCCTACGAGCAGTACTTC
CASSSREGSSYEQYF
>13|TRBV7-2|TRBD1|TRBJ2-1|-
TGTGCCAGCAGCTCGGACAGGGGAAATGAGCAGTTCTTC
CASSSDRGNEQFF
>15|TRBV9|TRBD2|TRBJ2-3|once
TGTGCCAGCAGCGTTTCCGGGAGGGGCACAGATACGCAGTATTTT
CASSVSGRGTDTQYF
>12|TRBV6-6|-|TRBJ1-1|-
TGTGCCAGCAGTTATATCAACACTGAAGCTTTCTTT
CASSYINTEAFF
>17|TRBV7-2|TRBD2|TRBJ2-1|-
TGTGCCAGCAGAAGCCTTGGGGCTAGCGGGTTTTACAATGAGCAGTTCTTC
CASRSLGASGFYNEQFF
>15|TRBV30|TRBD1|TRBJ2-1|-
TGTGCCTGGAGTGTGGAGGCAGGGGGCTTGAATGAGCAGTTCTTC
CAWSVEAGGLNEQFF
>13|TRBV7-9|-|TRBJ2-3|-
TGTGCCAGCAGCTTCCCGAGTTCAGATACGCAGTATTTT
CASSFPSSDTQYF
>17|TRBV11-3|TRBD2|TRBJ2-2|-
TGTGCCAGCAGCTTAGAGGCCGGGACTAGCGGTACCGGGGAGCTGTTTTTT
CASSLEAGTSGTGELFF
>14|TRBV11-2|-|TRBJ2-7|-
TGTGCCAGCAGCTTCGGGACGAGCTCCTACGAGCAGTACTTC
CASSFGTSSYEQYF
>15|TRBV6-1|-|TRBJ2-3|-
TGTGCCAGCAGTGAAGAAGGCTACCCCACAGATACGCAGTATTTT
CASSEEGYPTDTQYF
>14|TRBV9|-|TRBJ2-1|-
TGTGCCAGTAACGGCGGGGTCTCCTACAATGAGCAGTTCTTC
CASNGGVSYNEQFF
>15|TRBV13|TRBD2|TRBJ2-7|-
TGTGCCAGCAGCTCCCAACTAGCGGGAGGGCTCGAGCAGTACTTC
CASSSQLAGGLEQYF
>14|TRBV28|-|TRBJ2-3|-
TGTGCCAGCAGTTTCCTAGCCGAAACAGATACGCAGTATTTT
CASSFLAETDTQYF